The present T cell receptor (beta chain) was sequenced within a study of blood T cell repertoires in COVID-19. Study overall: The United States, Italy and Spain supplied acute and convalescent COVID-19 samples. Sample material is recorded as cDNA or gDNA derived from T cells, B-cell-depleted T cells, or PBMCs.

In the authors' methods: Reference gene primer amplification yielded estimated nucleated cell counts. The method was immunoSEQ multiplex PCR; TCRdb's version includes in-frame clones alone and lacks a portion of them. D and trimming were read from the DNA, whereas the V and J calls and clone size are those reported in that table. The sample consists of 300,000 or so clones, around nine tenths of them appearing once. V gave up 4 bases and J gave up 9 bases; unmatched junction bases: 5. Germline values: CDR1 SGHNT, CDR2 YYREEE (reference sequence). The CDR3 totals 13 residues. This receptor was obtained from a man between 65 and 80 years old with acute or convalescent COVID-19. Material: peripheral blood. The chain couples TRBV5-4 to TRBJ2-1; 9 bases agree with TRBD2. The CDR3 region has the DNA TGTGCCAGCAGCCGACTAGCGGAGGCTGAGCAGTTCTTC. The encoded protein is CASSRLAEAEQFF.